Only a few counts were recorded for the clone carrying this T cell receptor beta chain. The antigen remains unidentified. Germline V gene lookup returns CDR1 SGHRS and CDR2 YFSETQ. Trimming removed 4 bases from V and 5 bases from J, with 15 bases in between. The CDR3 totals 14 residues. The sample originates from a study of T cells after yellow fever vaccination. Notes on the study in general: The appearance of a small share of clonotypes in both CD4 and CD8 compartments was observed. Weaker in magnitude, the secondary response showed a faster peak on day 5 versus 15.

TCRdb re-called the 5' RACE reads with MiXCR, one entry per CDR3 protein. The sample lists some 350,000 distinct CDR3 sequences; 3% to 4.5% were seen once. This clonotype was sampled from a man aged 18 to 29 who received the YFV17D yellow fever vaccine. J is TRBJ2-5 and V is TRBV5-1; D is possibly TRBD1 or TRBD2 (5 bases each). The material sequenced was PBMCs, taken 5 days after the yellow fever booster vaccination. The CDR3, as DNA: TGCGCCAGCAGCCGCCTCATGAGGGGTGAGACCCAGTACTTC. It specifies CASSRLMRGETQYF.